The sequence of this TCR beta chain was determined in a study of control samples from healthy donors and cancer patients. Trimming took 0 bases from V and 3 from J, leaving 8 bases between them. The CDR3 has 14 residues. Per germline, CDR1 MNHNY and CDR2 SVGAGI (reference sequence). Assay: immunoSEQ multiplex PCR; the TCRdb copy retains only in-frame clones and omits some. The sample has just over 20,000 clones; around 84% are singletons. The chain uses TRBV6-6 and TRBJ1-1, with D perhaps TRBD1 (5 bases). This TCR came from a man aged 55 to 69 with colorectal cancer. The sample taken for sequencing was PBMCs. DNA of the CDR3: TGTGCCAGCAGTTACTCAGGGGAGGACACTGAAGCTTTCTTT. It encodes CASSYSGEDTEAFF.